This T cell receptor beta chain was captured in a study of control samples from healthy donors and cancer patients. This table comes from immunoSEQ multiplex PCR, and its TCRdb copy is limited to in-frame clones, with some not included. The sample contains under 200,000 clones, about 94% of which appear only once. Germline V gene lookup returns CDR1 GTSNPN and CDR2 SVGIG (reference sequence). With 2 bases clipped from V and 2 bases from J, the junction kept 2 bases outside the gene matches. The CDR3 totals 15 residues. Material for sequencing was PBMCs. The V call is TRBV30, the J call TRBJ2-5, with 13 bases aligning to TRBD2. The receptor was isolated from a man aged 60-69 years with colorectal cancer. CDR3 sequence reads: CAWSRLAGGQETQYF. CDR3 coding DNA: TGTGCCTGGAGTAGACTAGCGGGGGGACAAGAGACCCAGTACTTC.